A selection of T cell receptor beta chains follows, all from one sample in a study of regulatory T cells in long-lasting Graves disease. Each CDR3 protein gets one entry after TCRdb re-called the multiplex PCR reads with MiXCR. Among a few hundred thousand distinct CDR3 sequences listed, 22% were seen once. Sequencing was performed on peripheral blood mononuclear cells (PBMCs), taken when the disease was refractory, from a patient treated with antithyroid drugs. These receptors all stem from a female donor with Graves disease. Both conserved end residues are part of each CDR3. The D gene is left open where the match is weak. A row's size may be missing; if present it is once, few, many or a size class.

J gene: TRBJ2-7
CDR3 length: 15
V gene: TRBV19
D gene: TRBD1
clone size: .
CDR3 DNA: TGTGCCAGTAGTATATCCGACAGGGGGTCCTACGAGCAGTACTTC
CDR3 protein: CASSISDRGSYEQYF

J gene: TRBJ2-5
CDR3 length: 12
V gene: TRBV2
D gene: TRBD1
clone size: many
CDR3 DNA: TGTGCCAGCACGGACAGGGAGGAGACCCAGTACTTC
CDR3 protein: CASTDREETQYF

J gene: TRBJ2-5
CDR3 length: 15
V gene: TRBV5-4
D gene: .
clone size: .
CDR3 DNA: TGTGCCAGCAGCTTGATGGCTAGCGCCCAAGAGACCCAGTACTTC
CDR3 protein: CASSLMASAQETQYF

J gene: TRBJ2-7
CDR3 length: 15
V gene: TRBV7-2
D gene: .
clone size: many
CDR3 DNA: TGTGCCAGCAGCTTAGCCTCAGGGAATCCATACGAGCAGTACTTC
CDR3 protein: CASSLASGNPYEQYF

J gene: TRBJ2-7
CDR3 length: 18
V gene: TRBV7-2
D gene: TRBD2
clone size: many
CDR3 DNA: TGTGCCAGCAGCTTGGAAGGGACTAGCGGCCTCCCTTCCTACGAGCAGTACTTC
CDR3 protein: CASSLEGTSGLPSYEQYF

J gene: TRBJ1-1
CDR3 length: 16
V gene: TRBV25-1
D gene: .
clone size: .
CDR3 DNA: TGTGCCAGCAGTGAAGTAGGTGGGGGGATGAACACTGAAGCTTTCTTT
CDR3 protein: CASSEVGGGMNTEAFF

J gene: TRBJ2-7
CDR3 length: 13
V gene: TRBV29-1
D gene: TRBD2
clone size: few
CDR3 DNA: TGCAGCGTTTCGGGAGGGGCATCCTACGAGCAGTACTTC
CDR3 protein: CSVSGGASYEQYF

J gene: TRBJ2-2
CDR3 length: 17
V gene: TRBV9
D gene: TRBD2
clone size: .
CDR3 DNA: TGTGCCAGCAGCCCAGGCCCGACTAGCCCAATAGTCGGGGAGCTGTTTTTT
CDR3 protein: CASSPGPTSPIVGELFF

J gene: TRBJ1-1
CDR3 length: 15
V gene: TRBV7-9
D gene: .
clone size: .
CDR3 DNA: TGTGCCAGCAGCTTGCACAGGGAGTACGGCACTGAAGCTTTCTTT
CDR3 protein: CASSLHREYGTEAFF

J gene: TRBJ1-3
CDR3 length: 14
V gene: TRBV18
D gene: .
clone size: .
CDR3 DNA: TGTGCCAGCTCACCACCCTTCGGGACAAACACCATATATTTT
CDR3 protein: CASSPPFGTNTIYF

J gene: TRBJ2-2
CDR3 length: 13
V gene: TRBV7-2
D gene: .
clone size: many
CDR3 DNA: TGTGCCAGCAGCTTAGTTCGGGGCGGGGAGCTGTTTTTT
CDR3 protein: CASSLVRGGELFF

J gene: TRBJ1-1
CDR3 length: 14
V gene: TRBV19
D gene: .
clone size: few
CDR3 DNA: TGTGCCAGTAGTGGCACCTGGGGTGGCCCTGAAGCTTTCTTT
CDR3 protein: CASSGTWGGPEAFF

J gene: TRBJ1-2
CDR3 length: 14
V gene: TRBV28
D gene: TRBD1
clone size: many
CDR3 DNA: TGTGCCAGCAGTCCCCGACAGGGAATGGCTGGCTACACCTTC
CDR3 protein: CASSPRQGMAGYTF

J gene: TRBJ2-5
CDR3 length: 13
V gene: TRBV18
D gene: .
clone size: .
CDR3 DNA: TGTGCCAGCTCCTCGGATGTCCAAGAGACCCAGTACTTC
CDR3 protein: CASSSDVQETQYF

J gene: TRBJ2-6
CDR3 length: 18
V gene: TRBV6-1
D gene: TRBD1
clone size: many
CDR3 DNA: TGTGCCAGCAGTGCCCGGGACAGGGTCCTCTCTGGGGCCAACGTCCTGACTTTC
CDR3 protein: CASSARDRVLSGANVLTF

J gene: TRBJ2-7
CDR3 length: 13
V gene: TRBV7-3
D gene: TRBD1
clone size: many
CDR3 DNA: TGTGCCAGCAGCTCGGAGGGACAGGGTTCTTTTCGGTTC
CDR3 protein: CASSSEGQGSFRF

J gene: TRBJ1-1
CDR3 length: 12
V gene: TRBV20-1
D gene: .
clone size: .
CDR3 DNA: TGCAGTGCTAGGTGGGAACAGGGTTCAGCTTTCTTT
CDR3 protein: CSARWEQGSAFF

J gene: TRBJ1-5
CDR3 length: 12
V gene: TRBV12-3/TRBV12-4
D gene: .
clone size: many
CDR3 DNA: TGTGCCAGCAGTTTCCCCTCGGGGCCCCAGCATTTT
CDR3 protein: CASSFPSGPQHF

J gene: TRBJ2-5
CDR3 length: 16
V gene: TRBV28
D gene: TRBD2
clone size: many
CDR3 DNA: TGTGCCAGCAGTTCGCAACTAGCGGAGGGGGGAGAGACCCAGTACTTC
CDR3 protein: CASSSQLAEGGETQYF

J gene: TRBJ1-5
CDR3 length: 15
V gene: TRBV6-1
D gene: .
clone size: few
CDR3 DNA: TGTGCCAGCAGTCCCCTTGGGGGAATCAATCAGCCCCAGCATTTT
CDR3 protein: CASSPLGGINQPQHF

J gene: TRBJ2-5
CDR3 length: 16
V gene: TRBV6-2/TRBV6-3
D gene: .
clone size: many
CDR3 DNA: TGTGCCAGCAGTTACTCGAGAACAGGGCTTGGGGAGACCCAGTACTTC
CDR3 protein: CASSYSRTGLGETQYF

J gene: TRBJ2-2
CDR3 length: 16
V gene: TRBV19
D gene: .
clone size: few
CDR3 DNA: TGTGCCAGTAGACTTGACGCCGCAAAAAGGACCGGGGAGCTGTTTTTT
CDR3 protein: CASRLDAAKRTGELFF

J gene: TRBJ1-5
CDR3 length: 15
V gene: TRBV6-5
D gene: .
clone size: .
CDR3 DNA: TGTGCCAGCAGTTACATGGGGACATCCACGTCCCCCCCGGCTTTT
CDR3 protein: CASSYMGTSTSPPAF

J gene: TRBJ2-5
CDR3 length: 13
V gene: TRBV29-1
D gene: TRBD2
clone size: .
CDR3 DNA: TGCAGCGTTCCGGGAAGCGGGAGTGAGACCCAGTACTTC
CDR3 protein: CSVPGSGSETQYF

J gene: TRBJ1-3
CDR3 length: 15
V gene: TRBV4-3
D gene: .
clone size: .
CDR3 DNA: TGCGCCAGCAGCCTGGACGGTTACTCTGGAAACACCATATATTTT
CDR3 protein: CASSLDGYSGNTIYF

J gene: TRBJ1-1
CDR3 length: 12
V gene: TRBV24-1
D gene: TRBD1
clone size: .
CDR3 DNA: TGTGCCACCAAGGGACAGGGGACTGAAGCTTTCTTT
CDR3 protein: CATKGQGTEAFF

J gene: TRBJ1-2
CDR3 length: 15
V gene: TRBV5-1
D gene: .
clone size: .
CDR3 DNA: TGCGCCCGATTGAGGGGAAATAGACCGAGCTATGGCTACACCTTC
CDR3 protein: CARLRGNRPSYGYTF

J gene: TRBJ2-7
CDR3 length: 17
V gene: TRBV7-2
D gene: TRBD2
clone size: .
CDR3 DNA: TGTGCCAGCAGCTTGGGGACTAGCGGGAGGGCCAAGAACGAGCAGTACTTC
CDR3 protein: CASSLGTSGRAKNEQYF

J gene: TRBJ2-6
CDR3 length: 17
V gene: TRBV28
D gene: TRBD1
clone size: few
CDR3 DNA: TGTGCCAGCAGTTCACGGACAGGCTCATCTGGGGCCAACGTCCTGACTTTC
CDR3 protein: CASSSRTGSSGANVLTF

J gene: TRBJ1-2
CDR3 length: 14
V gene: TRBV7-2
D gene: .
clone size: many
CDR3 DNA: TGTGCCAGCAGCTCCAGGGGTCTGGACTATGGCTACACCTTC
CDR3 protein: CASSSRGLDYGYTF

J gene: TRBJ2-7
CDR3 length: 15
V gene: TRBV29-1
D gene: TRBD2
clone size: .
CDR3 DNA: TGCAGCGTTGTGGGCTTAGGACTAGCGGCCTACGAGCAGTACTTC
CDR3 protein: CSVVGLGLAAYEQYF

J gene: TRBJ2-7
CDR3 length: 16
V gene: TRBV20-1
D gene: TRBD1
clone size: many
CDR3 DNA: TGCAGTGCTAGAGAAGGGACAGGGATTGGTTTCGACGAGCAGTACTTC
CDR3 protein: CSAREGTGIGFDEQYF

J gene: TRBJ2-7
CDR3 length: 16
V gene: TRBV3-1
D gene: .
clone size: few
CDR3 DNA: TGTGCCAGCAGCCAAGGAGGGCGCCTGAAGTCCTACGAGCAGTACTTC
CDR3 protein: CASSQGGRLKSYEQYF

J gene: TRBJ1-6
CDR3 length: 19
V gene: TRBV11-2
D gene: .
clone size: many
CDR3 DNA: TGTGCCAGCAGTCCCGGGACCCCGACTAAGAGCTCCTATAATTCACCCCTCCACTTT
CDR3 protein: CASSPGTPTKSSYNSPLHF

J gene: TRBJ2-7
CDR3 length: 14
V gene: TRBV28
D gene: TRBD1
clone size: few
CDR3 DNA: TGTGCCAGCAGGGACGGGACAGGAGCCTACGAGCAGTACTTC
CDR3 protein: CASRDGTGAYEQYF

J gene: TRBJ2-7
CDR3 length: 13
V gene: TRBV5-1
D gene: .
clone size: many
CDR3 DNA: TGCGCCAGCAGCTTGGCCGAGCCCTACGAGCAGTACTTC
CDR3 protein: CASSLAEPYEQYF

J gene: TRBJ2-2
CDR3 length: 14
V gene: TRBV30
D gene: TRBD2
clone size: .
CDR3 DNA: TGTGCCTGGATCCCACTAGCGGACACCGGGGAGCTGTTTTTT
CDR3 protein: CAWIPLADTGELFF

J gene: TRBJ1-2
CDR3 length: 16
V gene: TRBV7-2
D gene: .
clone size: many
CDR3 DNA: TGTGCCAGCAGCTTAGCGGAGGGGGGCGGCCTAAGAGGCTACACCTTC
CDR3 protein: CASSLAEGGGLRGYTF

J gene: TRBJ2-1
CDR3 length: 16
V gene: TRBV12-3/TRBV12-4
D gene: TRBD2
clone size: .
CDR3 DNA: TGTGCCAGCAGTTTGCCAGAGTGGGAGGGCCACAATGAGCAGTTCTTC
CDR3 protein: CASSLPEWEGHNEQFF

J gene: TRBJ2-7
CDR3 length: 15
V gene: TRBV20-1
D gene: .
clone size: many
CDR3 DNA: TGCAGTGCTAGGGGGTGGGGATCCGAACGTTACGAGCAGTACTTC
CDR3 protein: CSARGWGSERYEQYF

J gene: TRBJ2-6
CDR3 length: 15
V gene: TRBV30
D gene: .
clone size: few
CDR3 DNA: TGTGCCTGGAGAGGAGGTGCCTCTGGGGCCAACGTCCTGACTTTC
CDR3 protein: CAWRGGASGANVLTF

J gene: TRBJ2-5
CDR3 length: 14
V gene: TRBV5-1
D gene: TRBD1
clone size: many
CDR3 DNA: TGTGCCAGCAGCTTGGGGACAGCCCAAGAGACCCAGTACTTC
CDR3 protein: CASSLGTAQETQYF

J gene: TRBJ1-2
CDR3 length: 11
V gene: TRBV29-1
D gene: .
clone size: .
CDR3 DNA: TGCAGCGTGGTGGGGTACTATGGCTACACCTTC
CDR3 protein: CSVVGYYGYTF

J gene: TRBJ2-7
CDR3 length: 17
V gene: TRBV5-8
D gene: TRBD2
clone size: .
CDR3 DNA: TGTGCCAGCAGCTGGGCCGGGACTAGCGGTGGCTCCTACGAGCAGTACTTC
CDR3 protein: CASSWAGTSGGSYEQYF

J gene: TRBJ2-7
CDR3 length: 17
V gene: TRBV11-1
D gene: TRBD2
clone size: many
CDR3 DNA: TGTGCCAGCAGCTTAGGGACTAGCGGGCTGATACCCTACGAGCAGTACTTC
CDR3 protein: CASSLGTSGLIPYEQYF

J gene: TRBJ2-2
CDR3 length: 14
V gene: TRBV7-2
D gene: .
clone size: .
CDR3 DNA: TGTGCCAGCACTCGTGTCGTCTCGACCGGGGAGCTGTTTTTT
CDR3 protein: CASTRVVSTGELFF

J gene: TRBJ1-1
CDR3 length: 15
V gene: TRBV28
D gene: .
clone size: few
CDR3 DNA: TGTGCCAGCAGTTTACGAGGGGCTGTTACTCCTGAAGCTTTCTTT
CDR3 protein: CASSLRGAVTPEAFF

J gene: TRBJ2-7
CDR3 length: 17
V gene: TRBV20-1
D gene: TRBD2
clone size: few
CDR3 DNA: TGCAGTGCTACGGGACTAGCGGGAGTTCTATCACCCTACGAGCAGTACTTC
CDR3 protein: CSATGLAGVLSPYEQYF

J gene: TRBJ2-5
CDR3 length: 16
V gene: TRBV5-6
D gene: TRBD2
clone size: many
CDR3 DNA: TGTGCCAGCAGCCAAGCCTCCGGGAGGGCGAGAGAGACCCAGTACTTC
CDR3 protein: CASSQASGRARETQYF

J gene: TRBJ1-2
CDR3 length: 16
V gene: TRBV7-2
D gene: .
clone size: few
CDR3 DNA: TGTGCCAGCAGCTTAGGGCCACAGGGAGGAAACTATGGCTACACCTTC
CDR3 protein: CASSLGPQGGNYGYTF

J gene: TRBJ2-7
CDR3 length: 13
V gene: TRBV28
D gene: .
clone size: many
CDR3 DNA: TGTGCCAGCAGTACCCAGGCGACCTACGAGCAGTACTTC
CDR3 protein: CASSTQATYEQYF

J gene: TRBJ2-1
CDR3 length: 19
V gene: TRBV20-1
D gene: TRBD2
clone size: few
CDR3 DNA: TGCAGTGCAAACAAACTAGCGGGAGTATTTCGTGGCTCCTACAATGAGCAGTTCTTC
CDR3 protein: CSANKLAGVFRGSYNEQFF